This T cell receptor (beta chain) comes out of a study of cytomegalovirus exposure and HLA in healthy donors. 60 Vbeta and 13 Jbeta primers were used in PCR. Clones were sequenced by immunoSEQ multiplex PCR, and TCRdb holds only the in-frame ones, with some missing. The sample consists of 120,000 to 150,000 clones, around four fifths of them appearing once. The CDR3 length is 14 residues. V lost 9 bases and J lost 15; bases outside the gene matches: 17. Germline V gives CDR1 MNHEY, CDR2 SVGAGI. The receptor comes from a male donor in good health and CMV-seronegative. The rearrangement links TRBV6-5 to TRBJ1-6; 7 positions match TRBD1. The sequenced sample was PBMCs. For the CDR3, the DNA is TGTGCCAGTTCCCGCGGACAGGAGGTGGATGACCTCCACTTT. Its protein is CASSRGQEVDDLHF.